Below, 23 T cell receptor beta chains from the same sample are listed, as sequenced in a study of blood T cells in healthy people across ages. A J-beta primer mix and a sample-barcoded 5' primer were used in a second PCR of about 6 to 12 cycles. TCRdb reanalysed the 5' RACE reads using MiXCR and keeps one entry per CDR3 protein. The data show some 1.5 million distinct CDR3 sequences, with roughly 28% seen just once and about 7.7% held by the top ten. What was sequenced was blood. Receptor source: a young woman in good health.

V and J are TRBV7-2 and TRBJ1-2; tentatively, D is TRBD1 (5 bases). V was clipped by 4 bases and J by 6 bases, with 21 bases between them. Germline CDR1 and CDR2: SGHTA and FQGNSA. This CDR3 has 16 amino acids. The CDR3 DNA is TGTGCCAGCAGCTATGACTGGGACGTCGGCCGGAATGGCTACACCTTC. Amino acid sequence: CASSYDWDVGRNGYTF.

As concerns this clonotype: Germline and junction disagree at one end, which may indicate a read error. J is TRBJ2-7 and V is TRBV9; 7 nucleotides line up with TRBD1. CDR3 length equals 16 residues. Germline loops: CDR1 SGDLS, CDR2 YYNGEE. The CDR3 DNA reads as TGTGCCAGCAGCGTACCATCCGGGACAGCCTCCAACGAGCAGTACTTC. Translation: CASSVPSGTASNEQYF.

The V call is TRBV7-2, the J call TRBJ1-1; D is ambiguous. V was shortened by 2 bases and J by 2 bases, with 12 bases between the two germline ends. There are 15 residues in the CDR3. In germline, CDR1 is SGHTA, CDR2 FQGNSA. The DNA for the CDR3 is TGTGCCAGCAGCTTATTGGCGGGCCAAAACACTGAAGCTTTCTTT. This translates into CASSLLAGQNTEAFF.

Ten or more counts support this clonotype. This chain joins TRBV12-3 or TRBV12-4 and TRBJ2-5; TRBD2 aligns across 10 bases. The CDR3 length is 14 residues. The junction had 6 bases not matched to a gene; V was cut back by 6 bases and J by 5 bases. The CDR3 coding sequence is TGTGCCAGCAGGCTGAGTAGCGGGGGGGAGACCCAGTACTTC. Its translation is CASRLSSGGETQYF.

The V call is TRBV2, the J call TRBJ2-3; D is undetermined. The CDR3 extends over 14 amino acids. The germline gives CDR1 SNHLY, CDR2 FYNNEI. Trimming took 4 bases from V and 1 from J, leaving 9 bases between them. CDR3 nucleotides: TGTGCCAGCAGTGGCCGGCACCGCACAGATACGCAGTATTTT. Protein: CASSGRHRTDTQYF.

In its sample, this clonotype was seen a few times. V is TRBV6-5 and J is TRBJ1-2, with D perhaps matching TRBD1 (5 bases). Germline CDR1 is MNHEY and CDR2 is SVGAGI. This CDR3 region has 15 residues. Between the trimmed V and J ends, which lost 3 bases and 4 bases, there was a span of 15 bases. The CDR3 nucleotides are TGTGCCAGCAGTTATGGCCTCCAGGGAAGCTATGGCTACACCTTC. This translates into CASSYGLQGSYGYTF.

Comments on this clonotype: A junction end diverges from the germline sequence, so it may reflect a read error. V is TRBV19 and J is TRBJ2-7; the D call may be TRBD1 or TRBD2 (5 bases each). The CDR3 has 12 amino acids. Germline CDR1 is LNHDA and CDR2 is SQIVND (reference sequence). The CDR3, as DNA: TGTGCCAGTACAAGCGCTGGGGACGAACAGTACTTC. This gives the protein CASTSAGDEQYF.

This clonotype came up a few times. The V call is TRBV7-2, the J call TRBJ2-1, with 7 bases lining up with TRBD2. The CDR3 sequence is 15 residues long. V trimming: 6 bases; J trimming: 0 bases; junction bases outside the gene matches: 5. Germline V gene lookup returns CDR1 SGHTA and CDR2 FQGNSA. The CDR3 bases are TGTGCCAGCAGTTTCAGCGGGGACTCCTACAATGAGCAGTTCTTC. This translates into CASSFSGDSYNEQFF.

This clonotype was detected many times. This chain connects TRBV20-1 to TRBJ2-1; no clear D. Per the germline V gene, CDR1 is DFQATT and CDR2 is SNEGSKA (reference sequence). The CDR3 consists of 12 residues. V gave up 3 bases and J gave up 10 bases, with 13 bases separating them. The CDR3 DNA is TGCAGTGCTAGTTTGGACGCCAAGGAGCAGTTCTTC. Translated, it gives CSASLDAKEQFF.

The CDR3 nucleotides read TGTGCCAGCAGTTTATTAGGGGGCCCTGCGGGCGAGCAGTACTTC. This encodes CASSLLGGPAGEQYF. The chain uses TRBV27 and TRBJ2-7; 7 positions match TRBD1. The V gene's germline CDR1 is MNHEY and CDR2 SMNVEV (reference sequence). This CDR3 contains 15 residues. Trimming at V came to 1 base and at J to 6 bases, leaving 9 bases not matched to a gene.

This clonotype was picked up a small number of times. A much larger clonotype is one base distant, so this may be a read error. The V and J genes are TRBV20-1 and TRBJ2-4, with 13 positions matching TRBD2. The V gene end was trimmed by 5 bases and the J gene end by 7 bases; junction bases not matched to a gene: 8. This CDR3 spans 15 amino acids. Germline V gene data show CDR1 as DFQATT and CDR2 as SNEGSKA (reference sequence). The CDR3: CSAPGTSGMGNIQYF. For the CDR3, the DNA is TGCAGTGCTCCCGGGACTAGCGGGATGGGCAACATTCAGTACTTC.

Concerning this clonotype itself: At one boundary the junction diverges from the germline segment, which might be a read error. The CDR3 DNA reads as TGTGCCAGCAGCCCCGCCCTGACTAGCGGGTTATCCTACGAGCAGCACTTC. It specifies CASSPALTSGLSYEQHF. The chain employs TRBV5-5 and TRBJ2-7; 10 positions agree with TRBD2. The germline gives CDR1 SGHKS, CDR2 YYEKEE (reference sequence). The CDR3 runs to 17 residues. Full variable domain (rest looked up from reference TRBV5-5 and TRBJ2-7): DAGVTQSPTHLIKTRGQQVTLRCSPISGHKSVSWYQQVLGQGPQFIFQYYEKEERGRGNFPDRFSARQFPNYSSELNVNALLLGDSALYLCASSPALTSGLSYEQHFGPGTRLTVT.

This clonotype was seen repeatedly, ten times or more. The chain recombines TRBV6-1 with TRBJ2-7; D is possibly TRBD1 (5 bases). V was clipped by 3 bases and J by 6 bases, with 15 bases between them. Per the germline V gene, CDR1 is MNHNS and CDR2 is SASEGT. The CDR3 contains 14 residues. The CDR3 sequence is CASSDSSTDTEQYF. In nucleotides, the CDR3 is TGTGCCAGCAGTGATAGCTCGACAGATACCGAGCAGTACTTC.

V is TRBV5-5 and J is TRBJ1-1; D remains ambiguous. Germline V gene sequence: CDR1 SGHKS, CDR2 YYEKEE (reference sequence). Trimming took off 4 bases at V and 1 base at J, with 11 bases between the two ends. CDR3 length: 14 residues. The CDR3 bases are TGTGCCAGCAGCCGACAAGGCTGGAACACTGAAGCTTTCTTT. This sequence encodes CASSRQGWNTEAFF.

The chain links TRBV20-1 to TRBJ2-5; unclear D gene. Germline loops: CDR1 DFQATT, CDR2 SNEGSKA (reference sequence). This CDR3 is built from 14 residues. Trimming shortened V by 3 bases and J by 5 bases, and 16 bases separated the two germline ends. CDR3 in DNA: TGCAGTGCTAGCGATCCTGGGATTGGTGAGACCCAGTACTTC. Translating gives CSASDPGIGETQYF.

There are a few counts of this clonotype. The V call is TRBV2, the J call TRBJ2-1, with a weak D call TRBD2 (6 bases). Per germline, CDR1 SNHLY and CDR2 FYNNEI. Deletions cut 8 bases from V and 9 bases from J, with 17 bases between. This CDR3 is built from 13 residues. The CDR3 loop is CASLFGGRSEQFF. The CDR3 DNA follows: TGTGCCAGCCTCTTTGGGGGGAGGTCTGAGCAGTTCTTC.

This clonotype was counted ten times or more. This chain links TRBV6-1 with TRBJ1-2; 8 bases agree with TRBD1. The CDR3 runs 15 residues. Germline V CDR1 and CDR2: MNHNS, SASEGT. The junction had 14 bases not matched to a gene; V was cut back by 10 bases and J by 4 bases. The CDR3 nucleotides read TGTGCCACCCTGGGGGCAGGGGGCAGCGGCTATGGCTACACCTTC. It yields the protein CATLGAGGSGYGYTF.

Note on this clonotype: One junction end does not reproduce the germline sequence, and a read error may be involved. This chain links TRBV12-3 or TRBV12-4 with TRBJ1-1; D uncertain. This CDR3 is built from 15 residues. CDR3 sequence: CASSLLASTNTEAFF. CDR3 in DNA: TGTGCCAGCAGTTTACTAGCGTCGACCAACACTGAGGCTTTCTTT.

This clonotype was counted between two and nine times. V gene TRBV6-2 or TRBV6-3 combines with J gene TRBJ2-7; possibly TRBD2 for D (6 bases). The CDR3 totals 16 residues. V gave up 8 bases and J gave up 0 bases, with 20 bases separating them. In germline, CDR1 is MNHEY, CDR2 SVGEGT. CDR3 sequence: CASSPGVADYSYEQYF. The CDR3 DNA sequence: TGTGCCAGCTCCCCCGGGGTAGCGGACTACTCCTACGAGCAGTACTTC.

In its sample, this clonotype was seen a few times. DNA of the CDR3: TGTGCCAGCAGTGACCCCGGGGCCGATGGCTACACCTTC. Its protein product is CASSDPGADGYTF. The V call is TRBV12-3 or TRBV12-4, the J call TRBJ1-2, with D maybe TRBD1 (5 bases). V was shortened by 5 bases and J by 6 bases, with 13 bases between the two germline ends. This CDR3 is built from 13 residues.

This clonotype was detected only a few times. DNA of the CDR3: TGCAGTGCTAGAGATAACCGGCGGGAGCCCCCCTACGAGCAGTACTTC. Translating gives CSARDNRREPPYEQYF. The chain recombines TRBV20-1 with TRBJ2-7; TRBD2 matches 7 bases. V shed 0 bases, J shed 2 bases, and the junction held 10 bases outside the gene matches. Germline CDR1 DFQATT, CDR2 SNEGSKA (reference sequence). There are 16 residues in the CDR3.

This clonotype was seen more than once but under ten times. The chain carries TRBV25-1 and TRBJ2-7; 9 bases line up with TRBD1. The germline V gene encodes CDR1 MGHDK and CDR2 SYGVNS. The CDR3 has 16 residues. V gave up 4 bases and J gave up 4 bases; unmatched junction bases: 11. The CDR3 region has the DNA TGTGCCAGCAGTGGCTACCCAAGGACAGGGGTTTACGAGCAGTACTTC. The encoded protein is CASSGYPRTGVYEQYF.

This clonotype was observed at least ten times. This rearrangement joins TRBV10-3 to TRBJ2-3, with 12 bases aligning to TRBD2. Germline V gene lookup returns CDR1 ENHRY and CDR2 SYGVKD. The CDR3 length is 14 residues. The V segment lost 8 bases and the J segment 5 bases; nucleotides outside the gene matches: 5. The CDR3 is CAISPSGRGDTQYF. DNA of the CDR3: TGTGCCATCTCACCTAGCGGGAGGGGAGATACGCAGTATTTT.